The 28 T cell receptor beta chains given below trace back to one sample, sequenced in a study of molecular identifiers for immune sequencing clone quantification (dated by TCRdb to the late 2010s). The library was generated by PCR. Sequencing relied on an Illumina HiSeq 4000. The public reads were quality trimmed at Q25 with fastp and then assembled into clones with MiXCR by TCRdb, keeping productive beta chains. CDR3 protein duplicates are merged, each entry listing the most common genes and DNA. Within this sample are 350,000 or so distinct CDR3 sequences, with around a fifth of them counted one time only. The ten biggest clones cover 0.81% of the sample. Specimen: naive CD8+ T cells from blood, with Jurkat cell RNA spiked in. This specimen's cell subset or site label, interpreted: FACS-sorted CD8+CD4-CCR7+CD45RA+ naive T cells. The receptors were sampled from a human donor in good health. Some libraries in this study had Jurkat cell RNA spiked in.

Many counts were recorded for this clonotype. The V and J genes are TRBV6-5 and TRBJ1-5; D is possibly TRBD1 (6 bases). This CDR3 region has 17 residues. V was cut by 11 bases and J by 1 base, with 24 bases left in between. Germline CDR1 is MNHEY and CDR2 is SVGAGI. CDR3 nucleotides: TGTGCCGGAATATATCAGGGTCAGGGGATGAGCAATCAGCCCCAGCATTTT. It encodes CAGIYQGQGMSNQPQHF.

This clonotype has at least ten counts. Here the CDR3 reads CSVEEVYGRGGDEQFF. As DNA, the CDR3 is TGCAGCGTTGAAGAGGTGTATGGCAGGGGAGGGGATGAGCAGTTCTTC. The chain links TRBV29-1 to TRBJ2-1, with D possibly matching TRBD2 (7 bases). This CDR3 has 16 amino acids. Germline V gene data show CDR1 as SQVTM and CDR2 as ANQGSEA. V lost 0 bases, J lost 8 bases, and 20 bases lay in between.

On this clonotype: One end of the junction varies from germline; a read error may be responsible. This chain uses TRBV12-3 or TRBV12-4 with TRBJ2-3; D might be TRBD2 (6 bases). This CDR3 has 12 amino acids. DNA for the CDR3: TGTGCCAGCGGGGATAGGAGGGATACGCGGTATTTT. Protein sequence: CASGDRRDTRYF.

A note on this clonotype: A clone one base away is much larger, so this may be a read error. The genes are TRBV12-3 or TRBV12-4 and TRBJ2-3, with 8 bases identical to TRBD2. CDR3 length equals 13 residues. The CDR3 region is CASKAGVQDMQYF. CDR3 nucleotides: TGTGCCAGCAAAGCGGGGGTGCAAGATATGCAGTATTTT.

The chain employs TRBV6-2 or TRBV6-3 and TRBJ1-6; D gene ambiguous. V lost 6 bases and J lost 7, with 10 bases in between. The germline V gene encodes CDR1 MNHEY and CDR2 SVGEGT. The CDR3 is 13 residues long. CDR3 in amino acids: CASSPGKNSPLHF. In DNA form, the CDR3 reads TGTGCCAGCAGCCCCGGGAAGAATTCACCCCTCCACTTT.

This clonotype was detected once. A much more abundant neighbour one base away suggests this may be a read error. The CDR3 region has the DNA TGTGCCAGTAGTATCGGTTCCGGGGAGCTGGTTTTT. It specifies CASSIGSGELVF. V gene TRBV19 combines with J gene TRBJ2-2, with D possibly matching TRBD2 (5 bases). The CDR3 loop spans 12 amino acids. CDR1 and CDR2 from the germline V gene are LNHDA and SQIVND (reference sequence).

The sample holds many counts of this clonotype. The chain combines TRBV2 with TRBJ2-3; 13 nucleotides agree with TRBD2. The CDR3 loop spans 16 amino acids. CDR1 and CDR2 (germline): SNHLY, FYNNEI. The trim removed 3 bases at V and 3 bases at J, leaving 3 bases unmatched. The CDR3 nucleotides are TGTGCCAGCAGTGATGGGACTAGCGGGGCGACAGATACGCAGTATTTT. As protein: CASSDGTSGATDTQYF.

This clonotype was seen many times. The genes are TRBV2 and TRBJ1-5, with unresolved D. The CDR3 spans 15 residues. Germline loops: CDR1 SNHLY, CDR2 FYNNEI. V lost 4 bases to trimming and J lost 2 bases, with 12 bases between them. CDR3 sequence: CASSGAPGGNQPQHF. CDR3 in DNA: TGTGCCAGCAGTGGGGCTCCAGGTGGCAATCAGCCCCAGCATTTT.

Concerning this clonotype itself: The conserved phenylalanine or tryptophan normally closing the CDR3 is absent here, so this likely arose from a read error. The genes are TRBV6-1 and TRBJ2-3; 8 bases map to TRBD2. This CDR3 spans 16 amino acids. J was trimmed by 1 base and V by 1 base; bases with no gene match: 4. Germline-derived CDR1 and CDR2 are MNHNS and SASEGT. CDR3 in DNA: TGTGCCAGCAGTGAAGATTTGACTAGCGGCACAGATACGCAGTATCTT. This gives the protein CASSEDLTSGTDTQYL.

The table lists this clonotype with many counts. CDR3 protein: CASSQPGQGASTEAFF. DNA for the CDR3: TGTGCCAGCAGCCAGCCCGGACAGGGGGCATCCACTGAAGCTTTCTTT. The rearrangement joins TRBV7-9 to TRBJ1-1; the match to TRBD1 covers 11 bases. Germline V CDR1 and CDR2: SEHNR, FQNEAQ (reference sequence). Germline trimming cut 5 bases from V and 4 bases from J; bases unmatched to any gene: 9. This CDR3 has 16 amino acids.

This clonotype showed up many times. The chain uses TRBV3-1 and TRBJ1-1; D remains ambiguous. The germline V gene encodes CDR1 LGHDT and CDR2 YNNKEL (reference sequence). The CDR3 has 15 amino acids. The V gene lost 0 bases and the J gene lost 5 bases, with 13 bases spanning the gap. DNA of the CDR3: TGTGCCAGCAGCCAAGACTATGGTGTCAATACTGAAGCTTTCTTT. Protein sequence: CASSQDYGVNTEAFF.

In its sample, this clonotype was seen many times. The V call is TRBV29-1, the J call TRBJ2-7, with D perhaps matching TRBD2 (5 bases). The CDR3 runs 16 residues. Looked up from germline, CDR1 is SQVTM and CDR2 is ANQGSEA. With 4 bases removed from V and 0 bases from J, the gap between germline ends came to 19 bases. The CDR3 sequence is CSVVRLARESSYEQYF. The CDR3 bases are TGCAGCGTTGTTCGTCTCGCTAGGGAGAGCTCCTACGAGCAGTACTTC.

This clonotype was counted many times. J is TRBJ1-2 and V is TRBV20-1; 8 bases fit TRBD1. From germline, CDR1 is DFQATT and CDR2 SNEGSKA (reference sequence). CDR3 length equals 15 residues. With 0 bases clipped from V and 7 bases from J, the junction kept 10 bases outside the gene matches. The CDR3 region has the DNA TGCAGTGCTAGAGATCGAGGACAGGGCTCCTCTGGCTACACCTTC. Protein sequence: CSARDRGQGSSGYTF.

This sequence joins TRBV6-6 and TRBJ1-4; 9 bases match TRBD1. The CDR3 contains 16 residues. The germline gives CDR1 MNHNY, CDR2 SVGAGI (reference sequence). Losses at the gene ends were 8 bases for V and 8 bases for J; bases not matched to a gene: 15. The CDR3 is CASGADEQGAKEKLFF. The DNA for the CDR3 is TGTGCCAGCGGGGCTGACGAACAGGGGGCGAAAGAAAAACTGTTTTTT.

The rearrangement uses TRBV29-1 and TRBJ1-1; D ambiguous. This CDR3 is built from 12 residues. In germline, CDR1 is SQVTM, CDR2 ANQGSEA. Trimming stripped 4 bases from V and 4 bases from J, with 10 bases between. Here the CDR3 reads CSVGNSVTEAFF. The CDR3 region has the DNA TGCAGCGTTGGGAACAGTGTCACTGAAGCTTTCTTT.

This clonotype was seen only a few times. V and J are TRBV20-1 and TRBJ2-2; 7 nucleotides agree with TRBD2. Germline V gene lookup returns CDR1 DFQATT and CDR2 SNEGSKA (reference sequence). V was clipped by 6 bases and J by 4 bases; unmatched bases: 2. CDR3 length: 12 amino acids. The CDR3, as DNA: TGCAGTGCCGGACTAGTCACCGGGGAGCTGTTTTTT. Translation: CSAGLVTGELFF.

The sample holds many counts of this clonotype. The chain combines TRBV7-2 with TRBJ2-7; TRBD2 might be the D (5 bases). V was clipped by 4 bases and J by 0 bases, with 16 bases between them. This CDR3 region has 16 residues. Germline CDR1 reads SGHTA; CDR2 reads FQGNSA. DNA for the CDR3: TGTGCCAGCAGCTCGCCGGAGGTAGAAAACTCCTACGAGCAGTACTTC. Protein: CASSSPEVENSYEQYF.

This clonotype was recorded many times. The chain uses TRBV6-2 or TRBV6-3 and TRBJ1-1; a weak D match, TRBD1 (5 bases). V was pared by 7 bases and J by 4 bases, with 19 bases between. The CDR3 is made up of 15 amino acids. Germline lookup yields CDR1 MNHEY and CDR2 SVGEGT. The CDR3 coding sequence is TGTGCCAGCAAGGTCCAGGGATATGGGAGCACTGAAGCTTTCTTT. Protein sequence: CASKVQGYGSTEAFF.

The chain has TRBV2 and TRBJ1-1, with D possibly matching TRBD1 (6 bases). The germline V gene encodes CDR1 SNHLY and CDR2 FYNNEI. The germline V and J ends were trimmed by 7 bases and 5 bases, with 20 bases remaining between them. CDR3 length: 15 residues. CDR3 sequence reads: CASTKDRTQGTEAFF. As DNA, the CDR3 is TGTGCCAGCACTAAAGACAGGACCCAGGGGACTGAAGCTTTCTTT.

The genes are TRBV6-2 or TRBV6-3 and TRBJ2-3, with TRBD1 matching over 7 bases. After removal of 6 bases from V and 5 bases from J, the junction contained 17 bases not matched to a gene. This CDR3 has 17 amino acids. Per the germline V gene, CDR1 is MNHEY and CDR2 is SVGEGT. In DNA form, the CDR3 reads TGTGCCAGCAGCTACAGGGGTCTTGGCCTAGCCGGAGATACGCAGTATTTT. It codes for CASSYRGLGLAGDTQYF.

There are many counts of this clonotype. This chain uses TRBV13 with TRBJ2-2, with 8 bases lining up with TRBD2. Germline CDR1 reads PRHDT; CDR2 reads FYEKMQ (reference sequence). V gave up 2 bases and J gave up 7 bases; unmatched junction bases: 9. CDR3 length equals 16 residues. The CDR3 nucleotides read TGTGCCAGCAGCTTACGCGAGCGGGAGATGGGCGGGGAGCTGTTTTTT. Its protein product is CASSLREREMGGELFF.

This clonotype was detected many times. The CDR3 loop reads CASSSRDRSEKLFF. The CDR3, as DNA: TGTGCCAGCAGCTCCCGGGACAGGAGTGAAAAACTGTTTTTT. The chain links TRBV7-9 to TRBJ1-4, with 8 bases fitting TRBD1. V lost 4 bases, J lost 7 bases, and 5 bases stayed unmatched. This CDR3 region has 14 residues. Germline values: CDR1 SEHNR, CDR2 FQNEAQ (reference sequence).

This clonotype was picked up many times. This chain joins TRBV9 and TRBJ2-3; D unclear. V was pared by 0 bases and J by 5 bases, with 4 bases between. The CDR3 spans 12 residues. Looked up from germline, CDR1 is SGDLS and CDR2 is YYNGEE. The CDR3 nucleotides read TGTGCCAGCAGCGTAGATGGAGATACGCAGTATTTT. This gives the protein CASSVDGDTQYF.

This clonotype was observed many times. The genes are TRBV29-1 and TRBJ2-2; D ambiguous. Per the germline V gene, CDR1 is SQVTM and CDR2 is ANQGSEA. V lost 3 bases and J 0 bases, leaving 11 bases between the germline ends. The CDR3 sequence is 15 residues long. CDR3 in amino acids: CSVEEIGANTGELFF. CDR3 DNA: TGCAGCGTTGAGGAAATCGGAGCGAACACCGGGGAGCTGTTTTTT.

This clonotype was seen at least ten times. The CDR3 DNA follows: TGTGCCAGCAGTCCCCGGGGTACCTCCTACGAGCAGTACTTC. It specifies CASSPRGTSYEQYF. V usage is TRBV27 and J usage is TRBJ2-7, with D possibly being TRBD2 (5 bases). CDR3 size: 14 residues. The ends were cut back, 5 bases at V and 0 bases at J, with 11 bases in the middle. Germline CDR1 MNHEY, CDR2 SMNVEV (reference sequence).

This clonotype was counted ten times or more. The chain couples TRBV4-3 to TRBJ1-4, with unresolved D. This CDR3 has 15 amino acids. The V gene's germline CDR1 is LGHNA and CDR2 YSLEER. V dropped 0 bases and J dropped 10 bases, with 15 bases sitting between them. CDR3 amino acids: CASSQEQDLWSKLFF. For the CDR3, the DNA is TGCGCCAGCAGCCAAGAGCAGGACCTCTGGTCAAAACTGTTTTTT.

The chain joins TRBV10-2 to TRBJ2-3; TRBD2 agrees at 11 bases. The CDR3 has 19 residues. The J segment lost 7 bases and the V segment lost 3 bases, leaving 18 bases of the junction unmatched. Germline CDR1 WSHSY, CDR2 SAAADI. The CDR3 coding sequence is TGCGCCAGCAGTGAAACATGGGACCGGACTAGCGGGCTTTTCAATACGCAGTATTTT. Protein sequence: CASSETWDRTSGLFNTQYF.

This clonotype has ten or more counts. In DNA, the CDR3 is TGTGCCAGCAGCGTGACGGGGAATTCACCCCTCCACTTT. This translates into CASSVTGNSPLHF. The rearrangement links TRBV9 to TRBJ1-6, with D unclear. The V and J ends lost 2 bases and 7 bases respectively, with 7 bases between them. The CDR3 totals 13 residues. Germline V gene lookup returns CDR1 SGDLS and CDR2 YYNGEE.